These T cell receptor beta chains were read from a single sample in a study of blood T cells in healthy people across ages. TCRdb fed the 5' RACE reads into MiXCR, producing one record per CDR3 protein. The sample includes 450,000 to 700,000 distinct CDR3 sequences, 25% to 30% of them seen just once. The material sequenced was blood. These receptors came from a woman in her 70s in good health. Both conserved end residues are part of each CDR3. A D gene is named only where the DNA matches it firmly. Size is omitted from some rows. Given values are once, few, many or a class for expanded clones.

J gene | V gene | D gene | CDR3 length | clone size | CDR3 protein | CDR3 DNA
TRBJ2-2 | TRBV2 | . | 15 | few | CASTENPPGTGELFF | TGTGCCAGCACCGAAAATCCCCCGGGCACCGGGGAGCTGTTTTTT
TRBJ2-5 | TRBV5-1 | . | 13 | . | CASNLEGQETQYF | TGCGCCAGCAACCTGGAGGGACAAGAGACCCAGTACTTC
TRBJ2-3 | TRBV21-1 | . | 16 | few | CASSKIPGPRCHTQYF | TGTGCCAGCAGCAAAATTCCGGGGCCCCGTTGCCATACGCAGTATTTT
TRBJ1-3 | TRBV7-9 | TRBD1 | 16 | . | CASSYPRGNSGNTIYF | TGTGCCAGCAGCTACCCCAGGGGGAACTCTGGAAACACCATATATTTT
TRBJ2-7 | TRBV5-1 | TRBD2 | 14 | . | CASSTGGERGEQYF | TGCGCCAGCAGCACCGGGGGGGAGCGTGGCGAGCAGTACTTC
TRBJ2-7 | TRBV7-6 | TRBD1 | 18 | . | CASSLVAPGTGVFYEQYF | TGTGCCAGCAGCTTAGTAGCCCCGGGGACAGGGGTTTTCTACGAGCAGTACTTC
TRBJ2-7 | TRBV12-3/TRBV12-4 | . | 12 | . | CASRPTEGEQYF | TGTGCCAGCAGGCCGACGGAGGGCGAGCAGTACTTC
TRBJ1-1 | TRBV29-1 | . | 12 | . | CSVALGGTEAFF | TGCAGCGTCGCCTTGGGGGGGACTGAAGCTTTCTTT
TRBJ2-5 | TRBV20-1 | . | 12 | . | CSARDFGGTQYF | TGCAGTGCTAGAGATTTCGGAGGGACCCAGTACTTC
TRBJ2-5 | TRBV5-1 | TRBD1 | 15 | . | CASSLGGTGQETQYF | TGCGCCAGCAGCTTGGGTGGGACAGGTCAAGAGACCCAGTACTTC
TRBJ2-5 | TRBV7-9 | . | 14 | . | CASSLERVGETQYF | TGTGCCAGCAGCTTGGAAAGGGTAGGGGAGACCCAGTACTTC
TRBJ2-2 | TRBV6-5 | . | 12 | few | CASSYGTGELFF | TGTGCCAGCAGTTATGGCACCGGGGAGCTGTTTTTT
TRBJ2-5 | TRBV7-9 | . | 15 | few | CANSLIASAQETQYF | TGTGCCAACAGCTTAATAGCGTCTGCCCAAGAGACCCAGTACTTC
TRBJ2-3 | TRBV7-2 | . | 15 | few | CASSLQVGETDTQYF | TGTGCCAGCAGCCTGCAAGTGGGTGAAACAGATACGCAGTATTTT
TRBJ1-5 | TRBV12-3/TRBV12-4 | . | 15 | few | CASSPDGGGNQPQHF | TGTGCCAGCAGCCCGGACGGAGGAGGTAATCAGCCCCAGCATTTT
TRBJ2-3 | TRBV12-3/TRBV12-4 | . | 16 | . | CASSLRRATRGDTQYF | TGTGCCAGCAGTTTAAGACGGGCTACCAGAGGAGATACGCAGTATTTT
TRBJ1-3 | TRBV6-2/TRBV6-3 | . | 13 | few | CASSYHSGNTIYF | TGTGCCAGCAGTTACCACTCTGGAAACACCATATATTTT
TRBJ2-7 | TRBV7-2 | TRBD1 | 13 | . | CASSTQGETEQYF | TGTGCCAGCAGCACACAGGGGGAAACCGAGCAGTACTTC
TRBJ2-5 | TRBV29-1 | TRBD2 | 17 | . | CSVKRLAGVPGGETQYF | TGCAGCGTCAAACGACTAGCGGGGGTGCCGGGTGGAGAGACCCAGTACTTC
TRBJ2-5 | TRBV7-9 | . | 12 | . | CASEGDGETQYF | TGTGCGAGCGAGGGGGACGGGGAGACCCAGTACTTC
TRBJ2-5 | TRBV12-3/TRBV12-4 | TRBD1 | 17 | . | CASRGRTGTGAQETQYF | TGTGCCAGTCGGGGTCGTACAGGGACAGGAGCCCAAGAGACCCAGTACTTC
TRBJ1-2 | TRBV9 | TRBD1 | 15 | . | CASSVGAGGVYGYTF | TGTGCCAGCAGCGTAGGGGCAGGGGGGGTATATGGCTACACCTTC
TRBJ2-2 | TRBV7-7 | TRBD1 | 15 | few | CASSEDRANTGELFF | TGTGCTAGCAGCGAAGACAGGGCGAACACCGGGGAGCTGTTTTTT
TRBJ2-7 | TRBV4-3 | TRBD1 | 16 | few | CASSQEWRQGPYEQYF | TGCGCCAGCAGCCAAGAGTGGAGACAGGGGCCCTACGAGCAGTACTTC
TRBJ1-1 | TRBV7-3 | . | 15 | . | CASSLGGLGNTEAFF | TGTGCCAGCAGCTTAGGGGGGCTAGGGAACACTGAAGCTTTCTTT
TRBJ1-1 | TRBV21-1 | . | 19 | few | CASSKGRDERDRGPSEAFF | TGTGCCAGCAGCAAAGGTAGGGACGAGCGGGACAGGGGACCTTCTGAAGCTTTCTTT
TRBJ2-2 | TRBV5-1 | . | 16 | . | CASSSAGSSNTGELFF | TGCGCCAGCAGCTCTGCGGGGAGTTCGAACACCGGGGAGCTGTTTTTT
TRBJ2-1 | TRBV11-3 | TRBD2 | 15 | . | CASSLGGLAANEQFF | TGTGCCAGCAGCTTGGGGGGACTAGCGGCTAATGAGCAGTTCTTC
TRBJ2-5 | TRBV5-1 | TRBD2 | 13 | many | CASSSGGFETQYF | TGCGCCAGCAGCTCGGGGGGGTTCGAGACCCAGTACTTC
TRBJ1-1 | TRBV20-1 | TRBD1 | 16 | . | CSARTDRVEDGTEAFF | TGCAGTGCTAGAACCGACAGGGTTGAGGATGGCACTGAAGCTTTCTTT
TRBJ1-5 | TRBV2 | . | 13 | many | CASRRDSNQPQHF | TGTGCCAGCAGACGGGACAGCAATCAGCCCCAGCATTTT
TRBJ2-7 | TRBV20-1 | TRBD2 | 14 | few | CSAGTGTSGYEQYF | TGCAGTGCTGGGACCGGGACTAGCGGTTACGAGCAGTACTTC
TRBJ2-4 | TRBV20-1 | . | 17 | few | CSARVEAFEPQGNIQYF | TGCAGTGCTAGAGTTGAGGCATTCGAGCCCCAGGGAAACATTCAGTACTTC
TRBJ1-5 | TRBV30 | . | 13 | . | CAWSARGNQPQHF | TGTGCCTGGAGTGCGAGGGGAAATCAGCCCCAGCATTTT
TRBJ1-2 | TRBV29-1 | TRBD1 | 13 | few | CSVEGTGWRGYTF | TGCAGCGTTGAAGGGACAGGGTGGAGGGGCTACACCTTC
TRBJ2-5 | TRBV20-1 | TRBD1 | 14 | few | CSARDRTGGMTQYF | TGCAGTGCTAGAGACCGGACAGGGGGAATGACCCAGTACTTC
TRBJ2-3 | TRBV4-3 | TRBD1 | 16 | few | CASSQHGQGSTDTQYF | TGCGCCAGCAGCCAACACGGACAGGGAAGCACAGATACGCAGTATTTT
TRBJ2-3 | TRBV7-3 | . | 16 | few | CASSSFHLTSTDTQYF | TGTGCCAGCAGCTCCTTCCACTTAACTAGCACAGATACGCAGTATTTT
TRBJ2-2 | TRBV20-1 | TRBD1 | 12 | few | CSASRGPGELFF | TGCAGTGCTAGTAGGGGGCCCGGGGAGCTGTTTTTT
TRBJ2-1 | TRBV20-1 | . | 12 | . | CSVRVINNEQFF | TGCAGTGTTAGAGTAATAAACAATGAGCAGTTCTTC